These 29 T cell receptor beta chains came from one sample sequenced in a study of blood T cell repertoires in COVID-19. The repertoire was sequenced with immunoSEQ multiplex PCR; TCRdb's copy has only in-frame clones and lacks some. The sample has about 350,000 clones; roughly 87% are singletons. Sequencing was performed on PBMCs or T cells enriched from blood (not recorded which). The receptors here all came from a woman in her 30s who had recovered from COVID-19.

The J gene is TRBJ1-1, the V gene TRBV5-1; no reliable D call. V lost 0 bases, J lost 1 base, and 7 bases lay in between. The CDR3 sequence is 14 residues long. Germline V CDR1 and CDR2: SGHRS, YFSETQ. This CDR3 is CASSLGKQNTEAFF. CDR3 in DNA: TGCGCCAGCAGCTTGGGAAAGCAGAACACTGAAGCTTTCTTT.

The chain has TRBV6-5 and TRBJ1-2, with 8 nucleotides matching TRBD1. The V and J ends lost 5 bases and 6 bases, in that order; junction bases with no gene match: 8. Per the germline V gene, CDR1 is MNHEY and CDR2 is SVGAGI. This CDR3 contains 14 residues. The CDR3 sequence is CASSRNRGVDGYTF. As DNA, the CDR3 is TGTGCCAGCAGTCGTAACAGGGGGGTTGATGGCTACACCTTC.

CDR3 sequence: CASSPLRVGGYTF. The CDR3 DNA reads TGTGCCAGCAGCCCCTTGCGGGTGGGGGGCTACACCTTC. The chain recombines TRBV12-3 or TRBV12-4 with TRBJ1-2; no clear D gene. CDR3 length: 13 residues. V lost 6 bases and J 8 bases, leaving 16 bases between the germline ends.

V gene TRBV27 combines with J gene TRBJ1-5; weak D call: TRBD1 (5 bases). CDR3 length: 15 amino acids. Trimming left V 0 bases short and J 4 bases short, with 10 bases between. Germline V gene sequence: CDR1 MNHEY, CDR2 SMNVEV (reference sequence). CDR3 coding DNA: TGTGCCAGCAGTTTATCGGGGAGGGGAAATCAGCCCCAGCATTTT. Amino acids: CASSLSGRGNQPQHF.

CDR3 sequence (DNA): TGTGCCAGCAGACCCCAGGGGCAGGGCGGCAGCAATCAGCCCCAGCATTTT. This sequence encodes CASRPQGQGGSNQPQHF. The rearrangement links TRBV28 to TRBJ1-5, with a weak D call TRBD1 (6 bases). This CDR3 has 17 residues. Germline CDR1 is MDHEN and CDR2 is SYDVKM. Deletions cut 6 bases from V and 1 base from J, with 19 bases between.

This clone has a single count. V is TRBV4-2 and J is TRBJ1-5, with 8 bases identical to TRBD1. The CDR3 has 14 residues. Germline CDR1 is LGHNA and CDR2 is YNFKEQ. With V trimmed by 3 bases and J by 6 bases, 4 bases remained unmatched. The CDR3 protein is CASSHDRGTQPQHF. The DNA of the CDR3 is TGTGCCAGCAGCCACGACAGGGGTACTCAGCCCCAGCATTTT.

The V call is TRBV6-5, the J call TRBJ2-7; 10 bases line up with TRBD1. V shed 6 bases, J shed 0 bases, and the junction held 5 bases outside the gene matches. CDR1 is MNHEY, CDR2 SVGAGI, per germline. This CDR3 is 15 amino acids long. The chain's CDR3 is CASRTDRGSSYEQYF. CDR3 nucleotide sequence: TGTGCCAGCAGGACGGACAGGGGGTCCTCCTACGAGCAGTACTTC.

The V call is TRBV11-2, the J call TRBJ1-6, with TRBD1 identical over 9 bases. Germline V gives CDR1 SGHAT, CDR2 FQNNGV. This CDR3 has 17 amino acids. The J segment lost 10 bases and the V segment lost 5 bases, leaving 15 bases of the junction unmatched. The CDR3 here is CASSPLSGGQGQSPLHF. CDR3 DNA sequence: TGTGCCAGCAGCCCATTATCGGGGGGACAGGGCCAATCACCCCTCCACTTT.

V is TRBV30 and J is TRBJ1-5; 11 bases are a match to TRBD1. The V gene's germline CDR1 is GTSNPN and CDR2 SVGIG (reference sequence). V shed 5 bases and J 7 bases; nucleotides not matched to a gene: 7. This CDR3 has 14 residues. The CDR3 DNA reads as TGTGCCTGGGAGACCGGGACAGGGGGACAGCCCCAGCATTTT. Its translation is CAWETGTGGQPQHF.

This clone was seen only a few times. In DNA form, the CDR3 reads TGTGCCAGTCAGCGGGGGGAAAATAGCAATCAGCCCCAGCATTTT. This gives the protein CASQRGENSNQPQHF. The chain couples TRBV19 to TRBJ1-5; D possibly corresponds to TRBD1 (5 bases). This CDR3 is 15 amino acids long. Germline V gene data show CDR1 as LNHDA and CDR2 as SQIVND (reference sequence). Trimming cost V 8 bases and J 0 bases, with 14 bases left between them.

This sequence joins TRBV6-5 and TRBJ2-7; a weak D match, TRBD1 (5 bases). Germline V gene data show CDR1 as MNHEY and CDR2 as SVGAGI. V shed 4 bases and J shed 2 bases, with 9 bases lying between them. This CDR3 spans 13 amino acids. DNA of the CDR3: TGTGCCAGCAGTTCCCCAGGGACCTACGAGCAGTACTTC. It codes for CASSSPGTYEQYF.

This chain links TRBV2 with TRBJ1-4, with 7 bases aligning to TRBD1. This CDR3 is 15 amino acids long. The germline gives CDR1 SNHLY, CDR2 FYNNEI. V trimming: 3 bases; J trimming: 8 bases; junction bases outside the gene matches: 9. The CDR3 spells CASSDEGAGWEKLFF. The CDR3 bases are TGTGCCAGCAGTGATGAGGGGGCAGGGTGGGAAAAACTGTTTTTT.

V and J are TRBV19 and TRBJ1-2; 7 bases map to TRBD1. Germline CDR1 and CDR2: LNHDA and SQIVND (reference sequence). The V segment lost 3 bases and the J segment 3 bases; nucleotides outside the gene matches: 19. The CDR3 has 19 residues. The chain's CDR3 is CASSMDLTLGQPLDYGYTF. CDR3 bases: TGTGCCAGTAGTATGGACCTAACCCTGGGACAGCCCCTTGACTATGGCTACACCTTC.

The chain joins TRBV29-1 to TRBJ1-1; D is unclear. The CDR3 has 15 residues. Germline values: CDR1 SQVTM, CDR2 ANQGSEA. Between the trimmed V and J ends, which lost 2 bases and 1 base, there was a span of 14 bases. In DNA, the CDR3 is TGCAGCGTTGAATATTTTGGCAGGAAGAACACTGAAGCTTTCTTT. This codes for CSVEYFGRKNTEAFF.

This chain links TRBV6-5 with TRBJ2-6, with D possibly being TRBD1 (6 bases). V was cut by 6 bases and J by 3 bases, with 12 bases left in between. There are 15 residues in the CDR3. Germline V gene lookup returns CDR1 MNHEY and CDR2 SVGAGI. This chain's CDR3 is CASSLQGSGANVLTF. The CDR3, as DNA: TGTGCCAGCAGCCTACAGGGTAGTGGGGCCAACGTCCTGACTTTC.

Only one count was recorded for this clone. This chain links TRBV2 with TRBJ1-6; D ambiguous. This CDR3 has 16 amino acids. CDR1 is SNHLY, CDR2 FYNNEI, per germline. Trimming removed 1 base at V and 5 bases at J, with 12 bases between. CDR3 sequence (DNA): TGTGCCAGCAGTGAAGGTACGGCAGGTCATAATTCACCCCTCCACTTT. This gives the protein CASSEGTAGHNSPLHF.

The V and J genes are TRBV19 and TRBJ2-5, with 7 positions matching TRBD1. V gave up 1 base and J gave up 3 bases; unmatched junction bases: 2. Germline values: CDR1 LNHDA, CDR2 SQIVND (reference sequence). This CDR3 spans 14 amino acids. DNA for the CDR3: TGTGCCAGTAGTATAGGAGGGGGCGAAGAGACCCAGTACTTC. Encoded protein: CASSIGGGEETQYF.

The gene calls are TRBV6-6 and TRBJ2-1; a weak D match, TRBD1 (6 bases). Per germline, CDR1 MNHNY and CDR2 SVGAGI (reference sequence). This CDR3 contains 15 residues. Trimming cost V 2 bases and J 2 bases, with 10 bases left between them. Here the CDR3 reads CASSYPRGPYNEQFF. In nucleotides, the CDR3 is TGTGCCAGCAGTTACCCCAGGGGACCCTACAATGAGCAGTTCTTC.

V is TRBV6-4 and J is TRBJ2-6; D unresolved. The CDR3 spans 14 residues. Germline CDR1 and CDR2: MRHNA and SNTAGT. Trimming removed 5 bases at V and 0 bases at J, with 5 bases between. CDR3 sequence: CASSRSSGANVLTF. CDR3 bases: TGTGCCAGCAGTCGGAGCTCTGGGGCCAACGTCCTGACTTTC.

V usage is TRBV27 and J usage is TRBJ2-3; 9 nucleotides match TRBD1. Germline lookup yields CDR1 MNHEY and CDR2 SMNVEV (reference sequence). With V trimmed by 6 bases and J by 1 base, 2 bases remained unmatched. This CDR3 is built from 14 residues. The CDR3 DNA sequence: TGTGCCAGCAGCCGGGACAGGGGCACAGATACGCAGTATTTT. Translation gives CASSRDRGTDTQYF.

This clone came up a few times. CDR3 nucleotides: TGTGCCAGCAGTTTAGTCTACAGGGGAGCGAGGCAGCCCCAGCATTTT. Protein: CASSLVYRGARQPQHF. The V gene is TRBV27, the J gene TRBJ1-5; TRBD1 matches 7 bases. With V trimmed by 2 bases and J by 7 bases, 11 bases remained unmatched. The CDR3 loop spans 16 amino acids. Germline CDR1 is MNHEY and CDR2 is SMNVEV (reference sequence).

This rearrangement joins TRBV14 to TRBJ2-1, with TRBD2 matching over 9 bases. Trimming at V came to 4 bases and at J to 4 bases, leaving 2 bases not matched to a gene. Germline V gene lookup returns CDR1 SGHDN and CDR2 FVKESK. The CDR3 length is 14 residues. CDR3 sequence reads: CASSPAGGYNEQFF. The CDR3 nucleotides read TGTGCCAGCAGCCCAGCGGGGGGTTACAATGAGCAGTTCTTC. Looking up the rest from reference TRBV14 and TRBJ2-1 gives the full variable domain: EAGVTQFPSHSVIEKGQTVTLRCDPISGHDNLYWYRRVMGKEIKFLLHFVKESKQDESGMPNNRFLAERTGGTYSTLKVQPAELEDSGVYFCASSPAGGYNEQFFGPGTRLTVL.

This clone has only one observation. The V gene is TRBV29-1, the J gene TRBJ2-7; the match to TRBD1 covers 7 bases. V lost 5 bases, J lost 3 bases, and 7 bases stayed unmatched. Germline CDR1 reads SQVTM; CDR2 reads ANQGSEA. CDR3 length: 13 residues. This CDR3 reads CSVLTGPFYEQYF. DNA for the CDR3: TGCAGCGTTTTGACAGGGCCTTTCTACGAGCAGTACTTC.

This clone has more than one count but fewer than ten. V is TRBV7-9 and J is TRBJ1-4; 9 bases match TRBD1. The CDR3 consists of 16 residues. After removal of 5 bases from V and 7 bases from J, the junction contained 11 bases not matched to a gene. Germline V CDR1 and CDR2: SEHNR, FQNEAQ (reference sequence). CDR3 sequence (DNA): TGTGCCAGCAGCCCGCCACAGGGGGCCAAGGGTGAAAAACTGTTTTTT. Its translation is CASSPPQGAKGEKLFF.

V gene TRBV6-5 combines with J gene TRBJ1-2, with D perhaps matching TRBD1 (5 bases). The CDR3 consists of 15 residues. V shed 2 bases and J shed 0 bases, with 10 bases lying between them. Germline CDR1 is MNHEY and CDR2 is SVGAGI. Here the CDR3 reads CASSYVQGSNYGYTF. In DNA form, the CDR3 reads TGTGCCAGCAGTTACGTCCAGGGTTCTAACTATGGCTACACCTTC.

The V gene is TRBV13, the J gene TRBJ2-7; the D gene is possibly TRBD1 (6 bases). V lost 0 bases, J lost 5 bases, and 8 bases lay in between. The V gene's germline CDR1 is PRHDT and CDR2 FYEKMQ (reference sequence). This CDR3 contains 13 residues. In nucleotides, the CDR3 is TGTGCCAGCAGCTTAGGGGGGGCCGACGAGCAGTACTTC. Translation gives CASSLGGADEQYF.

The sample holds one count of this clone. Other nucleotide sequences in the sample specify the same CDR3. V and J are TRBV19 and TRBJ2-5, with 9 positions matching TRBD1. This CDR3 spans 14 amino acids. Germline loops: CDR1 LNHDA, CDR2 SQIVND (reference sequence). V lost 3 bases, J lost 4 bases, and 3 bases stayed unmatched. The CDR3 DNA is TGTGCCAGTAGTATCGGACAGGGGAGAGAGACCCAGTACTTC. This encodes CASSIGQGRETQYF.

V usage is TRBV5-1 and J usage is TRBJ2-7, with 11 bases fitting TRBD2. This CDR3 comprises 16 residues. The germline gives CDR1 SGHRS, CDR2 YFSETQ. V lost 5 bases to trimming and J lost 4 bases; unmatched junction nucleotides: 11. The DNA of the CDR3 is TGCGCCAGCAGTTCGGTCCCGGGACTAGCGGATTACGAGCAGTACTTC. The encoded protein is CASSSVPGLADYEQYF.

About this clone: The sample contains more than one DNA sequence encoding this CDR3. J is TRBJ1-3 and V is TRBV30, with D perhaps TRBD1 (5 bases). Deletions cut 3 bases from V and 0 bases from J, with 6 bases between. This CDR3 contains 13 residues. Germline V lookup: CDR1 GTSNPN, CDR2 SVGIG (reference sequence). In nucleotides, the CDR3 is TGTGCCTGGAGCAGGGTCTCTGGAAACACCATATATTTT. Its protein is CAWSRVSGNTIYF. The whole variable domain, remainder taken from reference TRBV30 and TRBJ1-3, is SQTIHQWPATLVQPVGSPLSLECTVEGTSNPNLYWYRQAAGRGLQLLFYSVGIGQISSEVPQNLSASRPQDRQFILSSKKLLLSDSGFYLCAWSRVSGNTIYFGEGSWLTVV.